The 20 T cell receptor beta chains presented below share a single source sample, sequenced in a study of blood T cell repertoires in COVID-19. Libraries were prepared by immunoSEQ multiplex PCR; TCRdb keeps only in-frame clonotypes and omits some of them. The top ten clones hold roughly 3.5% of a sample with roughly 62,000 clones, about 80% of them seen once. The material sequenced was peripheral blood. The receptors stem from a man aged 55 to 69 with acute or convalescent COVID-19.

The chain carries TRBV7-9 and TRBJ1-1, with D unclear. Trimming shortened V by 1 base and J by 4 bases, and 10 bases separated the two germline ends. This CDR3 is 14 amino acids long. CDR1 is SEHNR, CDR2 FQNEAQ, per germline (reference sequence). The CDR3 bases are TGTGCCAGCAGCTTAGGAGGGTCGGGCACTGAAGCTTTCTTT. As protein: CASSLGGSGTEAFF.

The sample holds one count of this clone. V and J are TRBV2 and TRBJ1-2; no clear D gene. Germline CDR1 SNHLY, CDR2 FYNNEI. Trimming removed 2 bases at V and 4 bases at J, with 8 bases between. This CDR3 contains 13 residues. CDR3 nucleotide sequence: TGTGCCAGCAGTGAAAATAGCGGCTATGGCTACACCTTC. Protein product: CASSENSGYGYTF.

This clone was counted a single time. The CDR3 protein is CASSLGAAFQETQYF. The CDR3 DNA is TGTGCCAGCAGCTTAGGGGCAGCTTTCCAAGAGACCCAGTACTTC. This rearrangement joins TRBV7-9 to TRBJ2-5, with D hard to call. Germline CDR1 and CDR2: SEHNR and FQNEAQ (reference sequence). The CDR3 sequence is 15 residues long. V shed 1 base and J shed 1 base, with 10 bases lying between them. Looking up the rest from reference TRBV7-9 and TRBJ2-5 gives the full variable domain: DTGVSQNPRHKITKRGQNVTFRCDPISEHNRLYWYRQTLGQGPEFLTYFQNEAQLEKSRLLSDRFSAERPKGSFSTLEIQRTEQGDSAMYLCASSLGAAFQETQYFGPGTRLLVL.

This chain joins TRBV6-5 and TRBJ2-3, with 9 nucleotides matching TRBD1. With 6 bases clipped from V and 6 bases from J, the junction kept 10 bases outside the gene matches. The CDR3 is 15 residues long. Germline V lookup: CDR1 MNHEY, CDR2 SVGAGI. The CDR3 loop reads CASRSWTGDTDTQYF. The CDR3 nucleotides are TGTGCCAGCAGAAGTTGGACAGGGGATACCGATACGCAGTATTTT.

The chain joins TRBV27 to TRBJ1-4, with TRBD1 matching over 8 bases. This CDR3 is 17 amino acids long. Trimming took 1 base from V and 7 from J; bases not matched to a gene: 11. Germline CDR1 MNHEY, CDR2 SMNVEV (reference sequence). The CDR3 protein is CASSLLAQGERGEKLFF. The CDR3 DNA sequence: TGTGCCAGCAGTTTATTAGCACAGGGGGAACGGGGTGAAAAACTGTTTTTT.

V is TRBV7-9 and J is TRBJ1-2; tentative D call: TRBD1 (6 bases). The length of the CDR3 is 14 residues. Germline CDR1 and CDR2: SEHNR and FQNEAQ (reference sequence). Trimming cost V 2 bases and J 1 base, with 8 bases left between them. CDR3 sequence reads: CASSLTGINYGYTF. The DNA for the CDR3 is TGTGCCAGCAGCTTAACAGGGATTAACTATGGCTACACCTTC.

This clone was seen only a few times. The chain couples TRBV18 to TRBJ1-5; TRBD1 aligns across 9 bases. Germline V gene lookup returns CDR1 KGHSH and CDR2 LQKENI. The CDR3 spans 13 residues. Losses at the gene ends were 5 bases for V and 6 bases for J; bases not matched to a gene: 2. In nucleotides, the CDR3 is TGTGCCAGCTCAGACAGGGGGACTCAGCCCCAGCATTTT. Its protein product is CASSDRGTQPQHF.

This sequence joins TRBV14 and TRBJ2-3; 9 bases are a match to TRBD1. Germline CDR1 reads SGHDN; CDR2 reads FVKESK. This CDR3 comprises 16 residues. V lost 4 bases to trimming and J lost 0 bases; unmatched junction nucleotides: 5. The CDR3 coding sequence is TGTGCCAGCAGCCTCGGGACAGGGAAGAGCACAGATACGCAGTATTTT. This translates into CASSLGTGKSTDTQYF. The variable domain in full, completed from reference TRBV14 and TRBJ2-3, reads EAGVTQFPSHSVIEKGQTVTLRCDPISGHDNLYWYRRVMGKEIKFLLHFVKESKQDESGMPNNRFLAERTGGTYSTLKVQPAELEDSGVYFCASSLGTGKSTDTQYFGPGTRLTVL.

The gene calls are TRBV25-1 and TRBJ1-4; D might be TRBD1 (5 bases). Trimming pared 4 bases from V and 8 bases from J, leaving 11 bases between. This CDR3 has 13 residues. Germline assignment: CDR1 MGHDK and CDR2 SYGVNS. Here the CDR3 reads CASSVAGQEKLFF. The CDR3 DNA follows: TGTGCCAGCAGTGTGGCAGGGCAGGAAAAACTGTTTTTT.

The CDR3 spells CASSLGDRGLYGYTF. The CDR3 coding sequence is TGTGCCAGCAGTTTAGGGGACAGGGGGCTCTATGGCTACACCTTC. The chain employs TRBV27 and TRBJ1-2; TRBD1 agrees at 12 bases. Trimming at V came to 2 bases and at J to 4 bases, leaving 2 bases not matched to a gene. Germline CDR1 is MNHEY and CDR2 is SMNVEV (reference sequence). The CDR3 is 15 residues long.

V usage is TRBV21-1 and J usage is TRBJ2-3; TRBD2, the table's D call, lacks a check against the DNA. TRBV21-1 is marked as a pseudogene. The CDR3 is made up of 18 amino acids. For the CDR3, the DNA is TGTGCCAGCAGCACTCAAAAACGGGGGGTTGATCAGCCAGATACGCAGTATTTT. This codes for CASSTQKRGVDQPDTQYF.

The rearrangement links TRBV15 to TRBJ2-5; D gene uncertain. The CDR3 has 14 amino acids. V was clipped by 0 bases and J by 5 bases, with 10 bases between them. Germline V gene lookup returns CDR1 LNHNV and CDR2 YYDKDF (reference sequence). In DNA, the CDR3 is TGTGCCACCAGCAGAGATCAGGTTCAGGAGACCCAGTACTTC. This encodes CATSRDQVQETQYF.

The rearrangement links TRBV5-4 to TRBJ1-1; 8 bases agree with TRBD1. Germline trimming cut 4 bases from V and 5 bases from J; bases unmatched to any gene: 4. CDR1 SGHNT and CDR2 YYREEE come from the germline V gene (reference sequence). The CDR3 contains 13 residues. The CDR3 DNA sequence: TGTGCCAGCAGCCAAACAGGGGGAACTGAAGCTTTCTTT. Translated: CASSQTGGTEAFF.

The V gene is TRBV5-1, the J gene TRBJ2-5; D call uncertain. Trimming shortened V by 3 bases and J by 1 base, and 13 bases separated the two germline ends. The CDR3 is 15 residues long. The germline CDR1 and CDR2 sequences are SGHRS and YFSETQ. The CDR3 coding sequence is TGCGCCAGCAGCTCGAGTACAGCTATCCAAGAGACCCAGTACTTC. This translates into CASSSSTAIQETQYF.

V is TRBV30 and J is TRBJ1-5; 8 bases map to TRBD1. This CDR3 is built from 11 residues. In germline, CDR1 is GTSNPN, CDR2 SVGIG (reference sequence). V lost 5 bases, J lost 11 bases, and 5 bases stayed unmatched. The chain's CDR3 is CAWATGGAQHF. The CDR3 coding sequence is TGTGCCTGGGCAACAGGGGGGGCCCAGCATTTT. Full variable domain (missing parts from reference TRBV30 and TRBJ1-5): SQTIHQWPATLVQPVGSPLSLECTVEGTSNPNLYWYRQAAGRGLQLLFYSVGIGQISSEVPQNLSASRPQDRQFILSSKKLLLSDSGFYLCAWATGGAQHFGDGTRLSIL.

V gene TRBV14 combines with J gene TRBJ1-4, with D tentatively TRBD1 (5 bases). The V gene's germline CDR1 is SGHDN and CDR2 FVKESK. The CDR3 totals 18 residues. V was trimmed by 0 bases and J by 4 bases, leaving 18 bases between them. The CDR3 DNA sequence: TGTGCCAGCAGCCAAGAGAGTCGGTCCACAGGAGTTAATGAAAAACTGTTTTTT. Protein: CASSQESRSTGVNEKLFF.

This clone was seen just once. J is TRBJ1-5 and V is TRBV24-1; 7 bases agree with TRBD1. The CDR3 is made up of 16 amino acids. The V gene end was trimmed by 3 bases and the J gene end by 7 bases; junction bases not matched to a gene: 11. Germline V gene data show CDR1 as KGHDR and CDR2 as SFDVKD. CDR3 loop: CATSDGATGEGQPQHF. The CDR3 bases are TGTGCCACCAGTGATGGGGCCACAGGGGAAGGGCAGCCCCAGCATTTT.

V gene TRBV7-2 combines with J gene TRBJ1-1, with 8 bases aligning to TRBD1. From germline, CDR1 is SGHTA and CDR2 FQGNSA. Trimming cost V 3 bases and J 7 bases; bases outside gene matches: 10. The CDR3 covers 15 residues. The CDR3 coding sequence is TGTGCCAGCAGCTTCGGGACAGGATTGGGTCTTGAAGCTTTCTTT. This gives the protein CASSFGTGLGLEAFF.

This clone was seen a handful of times. The chain is built from TRBV28 and TRBJ1-1; TRBD1 matches 9 bases. V was clipped by 5 bases and J by 5 bases; unmatched bases: 9. Per the germline V gene, CDR1 is MDHEN and CDR2 is SYDVKM. The CDR3 length is 15 residues. CDR3 loop: CASSPYRGRGTEAFF. CDR3 bases: TGTGCCAGCAGTCCATACAGGGGGCGCGGAACTGAAGCTTTCTTT.

V and J are TRBV19 and TRBJ1-5; D is perhaps TRBD1 (6 bases). Trimming stripped 1 base from V and 8 bases from J, with 21 bases between. The germline V gene has CDR1 LNHDA and CDR2 SQIVND (reference sequence). The CDR3 extends over 17 amino acids. The CDR3 loop is CASSIGEARGYREPQHF. CDR3 bases: TGTGCCAGTAGTATAGGAGAGGCCAGGGGCTATAGGGAGCCCCAGCATTTT.